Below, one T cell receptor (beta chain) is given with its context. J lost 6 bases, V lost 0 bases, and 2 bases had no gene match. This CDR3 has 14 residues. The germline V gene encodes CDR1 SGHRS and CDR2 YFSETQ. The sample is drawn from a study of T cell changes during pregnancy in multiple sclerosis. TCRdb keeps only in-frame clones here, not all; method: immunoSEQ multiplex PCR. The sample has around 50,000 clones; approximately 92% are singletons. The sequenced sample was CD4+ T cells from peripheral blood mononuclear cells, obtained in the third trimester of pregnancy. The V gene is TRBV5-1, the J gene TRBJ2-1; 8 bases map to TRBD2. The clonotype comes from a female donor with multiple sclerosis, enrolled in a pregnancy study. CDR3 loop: CASSLGREGNEQFF. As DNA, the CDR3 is TGCGCCAGCAGCTTGGGACGGGAGGGCAATGAGCAGTTCTTC.